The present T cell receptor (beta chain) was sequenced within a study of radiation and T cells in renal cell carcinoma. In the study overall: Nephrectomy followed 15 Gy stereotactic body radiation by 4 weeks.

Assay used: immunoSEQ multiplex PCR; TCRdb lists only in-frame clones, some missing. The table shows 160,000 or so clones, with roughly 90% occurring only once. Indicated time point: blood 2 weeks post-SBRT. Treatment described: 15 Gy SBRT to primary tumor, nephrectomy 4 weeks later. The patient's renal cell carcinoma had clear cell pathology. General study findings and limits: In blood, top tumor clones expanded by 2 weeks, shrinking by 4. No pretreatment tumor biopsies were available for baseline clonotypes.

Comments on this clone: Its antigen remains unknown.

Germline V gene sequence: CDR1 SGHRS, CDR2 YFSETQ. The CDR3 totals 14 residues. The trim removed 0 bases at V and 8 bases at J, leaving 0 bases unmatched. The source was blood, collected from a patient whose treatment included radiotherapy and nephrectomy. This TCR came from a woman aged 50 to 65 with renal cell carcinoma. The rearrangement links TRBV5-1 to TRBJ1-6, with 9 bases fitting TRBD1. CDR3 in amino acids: CASSLGTGDSPLHF. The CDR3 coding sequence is TGCGCCAGCAGCTTGGGGACAGGGGATTCACCCCTCCACTTT.